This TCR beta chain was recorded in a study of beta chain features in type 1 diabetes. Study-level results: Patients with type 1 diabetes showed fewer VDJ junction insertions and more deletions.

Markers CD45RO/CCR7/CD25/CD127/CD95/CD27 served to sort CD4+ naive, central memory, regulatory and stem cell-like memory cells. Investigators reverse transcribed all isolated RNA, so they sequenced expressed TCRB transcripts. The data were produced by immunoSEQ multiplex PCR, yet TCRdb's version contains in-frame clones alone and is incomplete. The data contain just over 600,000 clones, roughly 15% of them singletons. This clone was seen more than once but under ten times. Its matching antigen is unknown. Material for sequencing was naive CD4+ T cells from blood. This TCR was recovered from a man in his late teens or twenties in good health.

In DNA, the CDR3 is TGCGCCAGCAGCTTGGCCGGGACAGGGCAAGAGACCCAGTACTTC. This codes for CASSLAGTGQETQYF. The chain carries TRBV5-1 and TRBJ2-5; TRBD1 agrees at 9 bases. Per germline, CDR1 SGHRS and CDR2 YFSETQ. The CDR3 is 15 residues long. With 0 bases clipped from V and 2 bases from J, the junction kept 2 bases outside the gene matches.